This paragraph reports one T cell receptor beta chain. Its antigen is undetermined. The CDR3 runs 14 residues. V was shortened by 2 bases and J by 7 bases, with 15 bases between the two germline ends. CDR1 MGHRA and CDR2 YSYEKL come from the germline V gene. This entry comes from a study of CD8 T cells in ankylosing spondylitis. Findings and caveats of the study: Fewer than ten highly homologous variants made up a TCR beta motif that seemed to typify ankylosing spondylitis blood. As for the disease-linked clones, they showed a CD8+ phenotype and occurred at relatively low frequencies in peripheral blood. In synovial fluid and blood from reactive arthritis, some motif variants were previously reported.

TCRdb independently ran MiXCR on the 5' RACE reads; one entry per CDR3 protein. This sample yields more than 150,000 distinct CDR3 sequences, of which roughly 13% are seen a single time; 15% to 20% belongs to the top ten. The clonotype comes from a male donor with ankylosing spondylitis or in good health (not recorded which). The chain uses TRBV4-1 and TRBJ2-7; tentative D call: TRBD1 (6 bases). The sample was blood, either unsorted or a sorted T cell fraction (not recorded which). The chain's CDR3 is CASSQLGQIKEQYF. CDR3 bases: TGCGCCAGCAGCCAACTCGGACAGATAAAGGAGCAGTACTTC.